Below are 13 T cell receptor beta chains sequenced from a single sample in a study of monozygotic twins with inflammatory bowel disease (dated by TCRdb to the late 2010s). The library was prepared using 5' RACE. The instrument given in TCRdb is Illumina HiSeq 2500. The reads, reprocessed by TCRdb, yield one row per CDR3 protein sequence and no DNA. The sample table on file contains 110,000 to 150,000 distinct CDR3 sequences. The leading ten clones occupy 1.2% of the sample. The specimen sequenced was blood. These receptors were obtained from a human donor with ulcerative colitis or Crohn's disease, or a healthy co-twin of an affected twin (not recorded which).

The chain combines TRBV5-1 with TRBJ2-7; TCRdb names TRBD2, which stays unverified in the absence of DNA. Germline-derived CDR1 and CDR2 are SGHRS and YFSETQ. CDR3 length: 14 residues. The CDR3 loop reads CASSLTSGRAEQYF.

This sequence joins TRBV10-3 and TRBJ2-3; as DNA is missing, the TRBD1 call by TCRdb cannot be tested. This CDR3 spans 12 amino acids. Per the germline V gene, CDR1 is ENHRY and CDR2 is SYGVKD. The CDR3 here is CAINAGEDTQYF.

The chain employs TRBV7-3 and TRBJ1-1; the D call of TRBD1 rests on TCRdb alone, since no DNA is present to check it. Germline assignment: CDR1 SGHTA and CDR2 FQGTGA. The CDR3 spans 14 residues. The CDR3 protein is CASSLAGGSAEAFF.

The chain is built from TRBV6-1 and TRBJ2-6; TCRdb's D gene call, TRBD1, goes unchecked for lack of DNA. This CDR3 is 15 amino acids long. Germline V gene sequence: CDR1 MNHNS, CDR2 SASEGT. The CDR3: CASTESGTGANVLTF.

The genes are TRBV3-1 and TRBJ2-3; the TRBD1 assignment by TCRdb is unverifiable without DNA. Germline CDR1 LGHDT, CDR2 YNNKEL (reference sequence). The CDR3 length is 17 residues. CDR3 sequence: CASSRSDRERRTDTQYF.

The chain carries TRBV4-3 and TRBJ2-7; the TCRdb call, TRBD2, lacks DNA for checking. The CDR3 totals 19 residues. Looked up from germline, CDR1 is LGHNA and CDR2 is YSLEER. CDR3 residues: CASSQDFGTSGFENYEQYF.

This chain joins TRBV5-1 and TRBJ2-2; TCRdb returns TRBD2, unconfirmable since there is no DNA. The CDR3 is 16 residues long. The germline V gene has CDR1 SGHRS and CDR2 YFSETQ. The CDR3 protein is CASSDSSGGNTGELFF. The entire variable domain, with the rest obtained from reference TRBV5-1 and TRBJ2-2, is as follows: KAGVTQTPRYLIKTRGQQVTLSCSPISGHRSVSWYQQTPGQGLQFLFEYFSETQRNKGNFPGRFSGRQFSNSRSEMNVSTLELGDSALYLCASSDSSGGNTGELFFGEGSRLTVL.

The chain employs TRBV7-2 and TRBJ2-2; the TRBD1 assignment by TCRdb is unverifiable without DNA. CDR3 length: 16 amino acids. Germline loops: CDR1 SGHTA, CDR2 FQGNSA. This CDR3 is CASSLGTGANTGELFF.

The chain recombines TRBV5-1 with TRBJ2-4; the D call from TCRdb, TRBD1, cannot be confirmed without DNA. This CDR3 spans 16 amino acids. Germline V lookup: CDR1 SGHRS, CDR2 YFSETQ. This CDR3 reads CASSRGTGGFENIQYF.

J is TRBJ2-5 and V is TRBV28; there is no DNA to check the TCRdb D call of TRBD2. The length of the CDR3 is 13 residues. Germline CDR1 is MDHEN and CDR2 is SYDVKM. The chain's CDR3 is CASTEGHVFTQYF.

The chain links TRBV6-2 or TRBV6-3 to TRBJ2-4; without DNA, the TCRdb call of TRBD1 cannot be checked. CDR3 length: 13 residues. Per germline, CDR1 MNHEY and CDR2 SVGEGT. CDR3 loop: CASREGQQNIQYF.

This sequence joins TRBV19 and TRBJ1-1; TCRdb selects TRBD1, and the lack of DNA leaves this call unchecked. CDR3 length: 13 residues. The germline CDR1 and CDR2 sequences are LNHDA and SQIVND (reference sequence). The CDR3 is CASSGTVNTEAFF.

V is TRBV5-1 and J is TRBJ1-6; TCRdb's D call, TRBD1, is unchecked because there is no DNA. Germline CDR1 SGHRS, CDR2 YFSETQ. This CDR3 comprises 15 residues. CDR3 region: CASSLEGRGRSPLHF.